The clone carrying this T cell receptor (beta chain) has at least ten counts. Its specificity is not known. The sample comes from a study of response to subunit inactivated influenza vaccine. The study, taken as a whole, reports: Only a handful of new T cells, the authors suggested, are recruited with each seasonal influenza vaccination.

Trimming stripped 0 bases from V and 0 bases from J, with 9 bases between. The CDR3 has 15 amino acids. The germline gives CDR1 SGHRS, CDR2 YFSETQ. TCRdb called the RT-PCR reads again in MiXCR, with one record for every CDR3 protein. The data hold 590,000 or so distinct CDR3 sequences, with 13% to 15% observed a single time. This rearrangement joins TRBV5-1 to TRBJ1-2, with D unclear. The TCR originated in a man aged 50 or older who received an inactivated influenza vaccine. The sample consisted of PBMCs from blood, taken 14 to 15 days before vaccination. The CDR3 protein is CASSLDRPTNYGYTF. The CDR3 nucleotides are TGCGCCAGCAGCTTGGACAGACCAACTAACTATGGCTACACCTTC.